Below, 10 T cell receptor beta chains from the same sample are listed, as sequenced in a study of blood T cell repertoires in COVID-19. The protocol was immunoSEQ multiplex PCR, while the TCRdb copy is restricted to in-frame clones and leaves out a portion. This sample has roughly 41,000 clones, with just under 85% found just once. Sample: peripheral blood. The receptor source for this set is a man aged 45-65 years with active COVID-19.

V gene TRBV19 combines with J gene TRBJ2-3; D unclear. The CDR3 extends over 15 amino acids. Germline V CDR1 and CDR2: LNHDA, SQIVND (reference sequence). Between the trimmed V and J ends, which lost 0 bases and 2 bases, there was a span of 9 bases. The CDR3, as DNA: TGTGCCAGTAGTATAGATCAGGCGATCACAGATACGCAGTATTTT. Residues: CASSIDQAITDTQYF.

The chain has TRBV5-1 and TRBJ1-2; D perhaps matches TRBD1 (5 bases). Germline V CDR1 and CDR2: SGHRS, YFSETQ. The CDR3 contains 15 residues. The ends were cut back, 0 bases at V and 3 bases at J, with 12 bases in the middle. The CDR3 DNA sequence: TGCGCCAGCAGCTTGGATATGGGGCTAGACTATGGCTACACCTTC. The encoded protein is CASSLDMGLDYGYTF.

The table lists this clone with a few counts. The chain uses TRBV19 and TRBJ2-5; a possible D gene is TRBD1 (6 bases). The CDR3 spans 15 residues. The V gene's germline CDR1 is LNHDA and CDR2 SQIVND (reference sequence). Trimming took 6 bases from V and 5 from J, leaving 19 bases between them. CDR3 sequence reads: CASRSTGPSFETQYF. In DNA, the CDR3 is TGTGCCAGTAGATCGACAGGCCCATCGTTCGAGACCCAGTACTTC.

This clone has only one observation. The J gene is TRBJ1-4, the V gene TRBV4-1; no clear D gene. Germline V gene sequence: CDR1 MGHRA, CDR2 YSYEKL. The CDR3 totals 16 residues. Deletions cut 0 bases from V and 3 bases from J, with 11 bases between. Here the CDR3 reads CASSQESVGANEKLFF. DNA for the CDR3: TGCGCCAGCAGCCAAGAATCTGTCGGGGCTAATGAAAAACTGTTTTTT.

The gene calls are TRBV6-2 or TRBV6-3 and TRBJ1-5; D is perhaps TRBD1 (5 bases). Between the trimmed V and J ends, which lost 2 bases and 1 base, there was a span of 9 bases. Per the germline V gene, CDR1 is MNHEY and CDR2 is SVGEGT. CDR3 length: 15 amino acids. The CDR3 region has the DNA TGTGCCAGCAGTTACAGGGGTTGGAGCAATCAGCCCCAGCATTTT. Amino acid sequence: CASSYRGWSNQPQHF.

This clone was found once. The chain joins TRBV3-1 (or the pseudogene TRBV3-2) to TRBJ2-7; 8 bases are shared with TRBD1. The germline V gene has CDR1 LGHDT and CDR2 YNNKEL (reference sequence). V was pared by 4 bases and J by 2 bases, with 4 bases of the junction left unmatched. This CDR3 is built from 14 residues. CDR3 DNA sequence: TGTGCCAGCAGCCTAGACAGGGGTCCCTACGAGCAGTACTTC. This codes for CASSLDRGPYEQYF.

This clone came up once. This rearrangement joins TRBV4-3 to TRBJ1-3; D is unclear. The V gene's germline CDR1 is LGHNA and CDR2 YSLEER. V lost 0 bases and J lost 0, with 6 bases in between. The CDR3 loop spans 15 amino acids. Here the CDR3 DNA reads TGCGCCAGCAGCCAAGATTACAGCTCTGGAAACACCATATATTTT. Encoded protein: CASSQDYSSGNTIYF.

This clone has a single count. The rearrangement joins TRBV5-1 to TRBJ2-3, with TRBD2 identical over 8 bases. Germline assignment: CDR1 SGHRS and CDR2 YFSETQ. The CDR3 consists of 16 residues. The V and J ends lost 7 bases and 2 bases, in that order; junction bases with no gene match: 12. The CDR3 reads CASCPGAGADTDTQYF. The CDR3 DNA reads as TGCGCCAGCTGCCCCGGAGCGGGGGCAGACACAGATACGCAGTATTTT. Filled out from reference TRBV5-1 and TRBJ2-3, the complete variable domain reads KAGVTQTPRYLIKTRGQQVTLSCSPISGHRSVSWYQQTPGQGLQFLFEYFSETQRNKGNFPGRFSGRQFSNSRSEMNVSTLELGDSALYLCASCPGAGADTDTQYFGPGTRLTVL.

The J gene is TRBJ2-7, the V gene TRBV27, with D possibly TRBD2 on 5 matching bases. The V gene lost 0 bases and the J gene lost 7 bases, with 13 bases spanning the gap. The CDR3 consists of 14 residues. CDR1 is MNHEY and CDR2 is SMNVEV in the germline V gene (reference sequence). For the CDR3, the DNA is TGTGCCAGCAGTTTATCTGTCCCACCGGGGGAGCAGTACTTC. Translation gives CASSLSVPPGEQYF.

This chain's CDR3 is CATRSGTRREETQYF. The CDR3 DNA reads as TGCGCCACCAGGTCTGGGACTAGAAGAGAAGAGACCCAGTACTTC. The rearrangement links TRBV5-1 to TRBJ2-5; 8 bases line up with TRBD2. The CDR3 extends over 15 amino acids. Unmatched junction bases numbered 13, after V lost 9 bases and J lost 3 bases. Germline V gives CDR1 SGHRS, CDR2 YFSETQ.